A selection of T cell receptor beta chains follows, all from one sample in a study of control samples from healthy donors and cancer patients. Generated by immunoSEQ multiplex PCR, the TCRdb table keeps only in-frame clones and is missing some. Here the sample spans about 130,000 clones, roughly 92% being singletons. Sequencing used PBMCs. The receptors stem from a man older than 75 with head and neck cancer. CDR3s include the opening cysteine and the closing phenylalanine or tryptophan. A D gene is named only where the DNA matches it firmly. Clone size is not always given. Where it is, it says once, few, many or a class for expanded clones.

V	D	size	J	DNA	CDR3
TRBV30	TRBD2	-	TRBJ2-7	TGTGCCTGGAGTCTGGGAGGGGCCTACGAGCAGTACTTC	CAWSLGGAYEQYF
TRBV4-1	TRBD2	-	TRBJ2-3	TGCGCCAGCAGCCAAGATAGAGGACTAGTAACGACAGATACGCAGTATTTT	CASSQDRGLVTTDTQYF
TRBV5-3	-	-	TRBJ1-1	TGTGCCAAAGGGACCGACCCAGATGAAGCTTTCTTT	CAKGTDPDEAFF
TRBV18	-	-	TRBJ1-1	TGTGCCAGCTCACAGGGGTACACTGAAGCTTTCTTT	CASSQGYTEAFF
TRBV5-1	TRBD2	-	TRBJ2-3	TGCGCCAGCTGTAGCGGGGGTAGAACAGATACGCAGTATTTT	CASCSGGRTDTQYF
TRBV25-1	-	-	TRBJ1-1	TGTGCCAGCAGACTTACATACACTGAAGCTTTCTTT	CASRLTYTEAFF
TRBV7-2	-	-	TRBJ1-3	TGTGCCAGCAGCTTGACCCCGACGTCCGGAAACACCATATATTTT	CASSLTPTSGNTIYF
TRBV9	-	once	TRBJ2-3	TGTGCCAGCAGCGTGGGACCTGCTAGCACAGATACGCAGTATTTT	CASSVGPASTDTQYF
TRBV7-2	TRBD1	-	TRBJ2-7	TGTGCCAGCAGCGTGGGACAGGGTTTCAACGAGCAGTACTTC	CASSVGQGFNEQYF
TRBV7-8	-	-	TRBJ2-6	TGTGCCAGCAGCTCCTCGACTGGGGCCAACGTCCTGACTTTC	CASSSSTGANVLTF
TRBV30	TRBD2	-	TRBJ2-3	TGTGCCTGGAGTCCGCTAGCGGGTAGCACAGATACGCAGTATTTT	CAWSPLAGSTDTQYF
TRBV4-1	-	-	TRBJ2-7	TGCGCCAGCAGCCAACGTCTCTCCTACGAGCAGTACTTC	CASSQRLSYEQYF
TRBV7-8	-	-	TRBJ2-7	TGTGCCAGCAGCTTCGAGAGGGGCCCCTTCTACGAGCAGTACTTC	CASSFERGPFYEQYF
TRBV7-2	-	-	TRBJ2-7	TGTGCCAGCAGCTTGTTATGGGACAACGAGCAGTACTTC	CASSLLWDNEQYF
TRBV12-5	-	-	TRBJ1-1	TGTGCTAGTGGTCCGGGGCTGGGGGACACTGAAGCTTTCTTT	CASGPGLGDTEAFF
TRBV5-1	-	-	TRBJ2-3	TGCGCCAGCAGCAATAGCGGAGCTAGCACAGATACGCAGTATTTT	CASSNSGASTDTQYF
TRBV5-1	-	-	TRBJ2-5	TGCGCCAGCAGCCAAGGAGACACTTTACAAGAGACCCAGTACTTC	CASSQGDTLQETQYF
TRBV5-5	TRBD1	-	TRBJ1-1	TGTGCCAGCAGCCGTCGGGACAGGGAAACTTTCTTT	CASSRRDRETFF
TRBV5-3	-	-	TRBJ2-6	TGTGCCAGAAGCTTTTCAGGGGCCGAACGCTGCTCTGGGGCCAACGTCCTGACTTTC	CARSFSGAERCSGANVLTF
TRBV4-2	TRBD1	-	TRBJ1-6	TGTGCCAGCAGCCGGCCGGGACAGCCTTCACCCCTCCACTTT	CASSRPGQPSPLHF
TRBV5-6	-	-	TRBJ2-7	TGTGCCAGCAGCTTGGGGGCCATCAATACCTACGAGCAGTACTTC	CASSLGAINTYEQYF
TRBV19	-	-	TRBJ1-1	TGTGCCAGTAGTATAGGGGCTGAAGCTTTCTTT	CASSIGAEAFF
TRBV5-1	-	-	TRBJ1-2	TGCGCCAGCAGCTTGGTAGTCGCGGGGGGCGGCTACACCTTC	CASSLVVAGGGYTF
TRBV24-1	-	-	TRBJ2-4	TGTGCCACCAGTGATACCGTCTGTTTCCTCAAAAACATTCAGTACTTC	CATSDTVCFLKNIQYF
TRBV5-4	-	once	TRBJ1-2	TGTGCCAGCAGCTTGGCCTCTCAGTCCGGAGCTGGGGGCTACACCTTC	CASSLASQSGAGGYTF
TRBV5-6	-	-	TRBJ2-2	TGTGCCAGCAGCTTGGCCGCAAGGATTAACACCGGGGAGCTGTTTTTT	CASSLAARINTGELFF
TRBV30	-	-	TRBJ2-5	TGTGCCTGGGGCCCTCAAGAGACCCAGTACTTC	CAWGPQETQYF
TRBV11-2	TRBD2	-	TRBJ2-1	TGTGCCAGCAGCTCAGGGACTAGTTTCTACAATGAGCAGTTCTTC	CASSSGTSFYNEQFF
TRBV28	TRBD2	-	TRBJ2-3	TGTGCCAGCAGTTTTAGTCTAGCGGGGGCAACTAGCACAGATACGCAGTATTTT	CASSFSLAGATSTDTQYF
TRBV19	-	-	TRBJ2-5	TGTGCCAGTAGTATAGCACGCCGAGGAGGTCAAGAGACCCAGTACTTC	CASSIARRGGQETQYF
TRBV5-1	-	-	TRBJ2-5	TGCGCCAGCAGCTTCCGGGACTTTGATTCAGGGGAGACCCAGTACTTC	CASSFRDFDSGETQYF
TRBV25-1	TRBD2	once	TRBJ2-2	TGTGCCAGCAGTCCACCGGGACTAGCGGGAGTAACCGGGGAGCTGTTTTTT	CASSPPGLAGVTGELFF
TRBV5-4	TRBD1	-	TRBJ1-6	TGTGCCAGCAGCTTGGGACAGGGTTATTATTCACCCCTCCACTTT	CASSLGQGYYSPLHF
TRBV21-1	-	-	TRBJ1-2	TGTGCCAGCAGCAAACGGGGGGGGGCGACCTATGGCTACACCTTC	CASSKRGGATYGYTF
TRBV4-3	-	-	TRBJ1-1	TGCGCCAGCAGCCAGGAATTGGCCACTGAAGCTTTCTTT	CASSQELATEAFF
TRBV5-1	TRBD1	-	TRBJ2-7	TGCGCCAGCAGCTTTACAGGGGTAGAGTACGAGCAGTACTTC	CASSFTGVEYEQYF
TRBV7-2	-	-	TRBJ2-7	TGTGCCAGCAGCTTCCATCAGAACTCCGAGCAGTACTTC	CASSFHQNSEQYF